The clone carrying this TCR beta chain showed up many times. Its antigen is undetermined. The iRepertoire nested amplicon-rescue multiplex PCR amplified TCR alpha and beta CDR3s from RNA. For one-step reverse transcription and amplification, about 90-450 ng of tissue mRNA or PBMC total RNA was used. MiXCR, applied by TCRdb to the multiplex PCR reads, yields one record per CDR3 protein. The sample comprises tens of thousands of distinct CDR3 sequences, roughly 40% of which are singletons, and around two fifths rests with the top ten. These data come from a study of glioma-infiltrating T cells. The study, taken as a whole, reports: Tissue and blood shared very few CDR3 sequences. Non-neoplastic patients had below-expected tissue-blood divergence, while all gliomas exceeded expectation.

Sequencing input: glioma tissue, nonneoplastic brain tissue, or PBMCs (not recorded which). The TCR originated in a human donor with low-grade glioma or glioblastoma, undergoing nonglioma brain surgery, or in good health (not recorded which).

CDR3 coding DNA: TGTGCCAGCAGCCAAGGAGGGACAGGGGGCGGCTATGGCTACACCTTC. Protein product: CASSQGGTGGGYGYTF. The chain recombines TRBV14 with TRBJ1-2, with 12 bases aligning to TRBD1. This CDR3 has 16 residues. The germline gives CDR1 SGHDN, CDR2 FVKESK. The J segment lost 4 bases and the V segment lost 1 base, leaving 4 bases of the junction unmatched.